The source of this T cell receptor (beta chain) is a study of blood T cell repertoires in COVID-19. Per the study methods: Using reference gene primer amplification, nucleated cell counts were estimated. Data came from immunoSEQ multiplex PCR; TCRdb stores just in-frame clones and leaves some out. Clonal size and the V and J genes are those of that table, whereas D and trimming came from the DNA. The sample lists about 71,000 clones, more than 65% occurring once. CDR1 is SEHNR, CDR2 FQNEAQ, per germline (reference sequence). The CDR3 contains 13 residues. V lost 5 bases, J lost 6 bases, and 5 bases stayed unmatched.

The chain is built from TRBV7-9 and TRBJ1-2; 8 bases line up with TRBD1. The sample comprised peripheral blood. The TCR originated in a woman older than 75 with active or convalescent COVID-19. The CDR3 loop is CASSETGADGYTF. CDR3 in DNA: TGTGCCAGCAGCGAGACAGGGGCTGATGGCTACACCTTC.